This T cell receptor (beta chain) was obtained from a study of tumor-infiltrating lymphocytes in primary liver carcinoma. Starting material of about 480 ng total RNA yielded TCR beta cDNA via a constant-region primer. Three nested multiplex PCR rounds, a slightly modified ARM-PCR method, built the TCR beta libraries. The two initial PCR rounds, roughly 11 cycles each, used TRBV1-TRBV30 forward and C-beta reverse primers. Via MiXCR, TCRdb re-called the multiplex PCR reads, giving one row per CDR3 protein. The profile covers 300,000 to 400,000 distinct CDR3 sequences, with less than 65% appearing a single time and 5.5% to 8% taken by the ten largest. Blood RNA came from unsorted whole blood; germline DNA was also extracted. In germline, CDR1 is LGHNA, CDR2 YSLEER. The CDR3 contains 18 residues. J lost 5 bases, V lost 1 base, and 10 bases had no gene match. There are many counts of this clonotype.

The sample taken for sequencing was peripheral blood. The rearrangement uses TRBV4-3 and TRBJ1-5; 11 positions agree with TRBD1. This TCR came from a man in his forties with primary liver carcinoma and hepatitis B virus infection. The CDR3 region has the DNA TGCGCCAGCAGCCAAGGGACAGGGGGCGCGAGGTTCGATCAGCCCCAGCATTTT. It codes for CASSQGTGGARFDQPQHF.